The 27 T cell receptor beta chains listed next were all sequenced from one sample in a study of T cells in women clearing cervical HPV infection. Measured with immunoSEQ multiplex PCR; TCRdb has only the in-frame clones, and not every one. The sample has some 40,000 clones, and its top ten clones hold roughly 6.8%. Sample: blood buffy coat. These receptors were collected from a woman aged 18 to 75 with a cervical HPV16 infection that either progressed to CIN3+ or cleared (not recorded which).

Notes on this clone: The CDR3 extends 3 residues past the end of the read, so its final part is completed from the germline J gene. V usage is TRBV27 and J usage is TRBJ2-7; 7 nucleotides agree with TRBD1. The V gene's germline CDR1 is MNHEY and CDR2 SMNVEV (reference sequence). The V gene end was trimmed by 5 bases and the J gene end by 5 bases; junction bases not matched to a gene: 15. This CDR3 spans 16 amino acids. The CDR3 sequence: CASSPSFGTERNEQYF. The sequenced CDR3 bases are TGTGCCAGCAGTCCCAGTTTCGGGACAGAGAGGAACGAG.

As regards this clone: The CDR3 end is not reached by the read, which stops 3 residues before it; the germline J gene fills it in. The chain joins TRBV2 to TRBJ2-2; 13 nucleotides match TRBD2. The germline CDR1 and CDR2 sequences are SNHLY and FYNNEI. This CDR3 spans 16 amino acids. Losses at the gene ends were 7 bases for V and 2 bases for J; bases not matched to a gene: 4. CDR3 sequence reads: CASIGTSGANTGELFF. CDR3 bases read: TGTGCCAGCATCGGGACTAGCGGGGCCAACACCGGGGAG.

Incomplete CDR3 DNA: TGCAGTGCTAGTCCTAGCGTCCGAACTTCCTACGAG. Its protein is CSASPSVRTSYE. The CDR3 reads in full as CSASPSVRTSYEQYF. This chain joins TRBV20-1 and TRBJ2-7, with a possible D match to TRBD2 (6 bases). With the read ending 3 residues before the CDR3 end, the germline J gene is used to fill in that end. This CDR3 contains 15 residues. CDR1 is DFQATT, CDR2 SNEGSKA, per germline (reference sequence). V was cut by 3 bases and J by 1 base, with 16 bases left in between.

Notes on this clone: The DNA ends 3 residues before the CDR3 does, and the rest of the CDR3 is filled in from the germline J gene. The chain combines TRBV20-1 with TRBJ1-2, with a weak D call TRBD1 (5 bases). Germline lookup yields CDR1 DFQATT and CDR2 SNEGSKA (reference sequence). The V end lost 6 bases, the J end lost 4 bases, and 15 bases lay between the germline ends. CDR3 length: 13 amino acids. The sequenced part of the CDR3 DNA is TGCAGTGCCCCGACGACAGATTCCTATGGC. Its translation: CSAPTTDSYG. The full CDR3 is CSAPTTDSYGYTF.

About this clone itself: With the read ending 3 residues before the CDR3 end, the germline J gene is used to fill in that end. The V and J genes are TRBV29-1 and TRBJ2-3; the D gene is possibly TRBD1 (5 bases). Per the germline V gene, CDR1 is SQVTM and CDR2 is ANQGSEA. The CDR3 covers 13 residues. CDR3 loop: CSVAAGLNQPQYF. The sequenced part of the CDR3 DNA is TGCAGCGTTGCGGCAGGGCTCAATCAGCCG.

As for this clone: The read ends 3 residues before the CDR3 terminus; that terminus is restored from the germline J gene. The chain links TRBV5-3 to TRBJ2-3; D not certain. TRBV5-3 carries the ORF label, with uncertain function. The CDR3 totals 14 residues. The V and J ends lost 2 bases and 2 bases respectively, with 9 bases between them. This CDR3 is CARSLRPVTDTQYF. The DNA read from the CDR3 is TGTGCCAGAAGCTTAAGGCCCGTCACAGATACG.

To note about this clone: The read terminates 3 residues ahead of where the CDR3 ends, so the germline J gene completes it. The gene calls are TRBV7-3 and TRBJ1-1; possible D gene TRBD1, 5 bases. Germline CDR1 SGHTA, CDR2 FQGTGA. V lost 5 bases, J lost 5 bases, and 15 bases lay in between. The CDR3 has 14 residues. This CDR3 is CASSPVGGGTEAFF. CDR3 bases read: TGTGCCAGCAGCCCCGTTGGGGGGGGGACTGAA.

To note about this clone: The read falls 3 residues short of the CDR3 end, and the missing part is taken from the germline J gene. The genes are TRBV7-9 and TRBJ2-4; a possible D gene is TRBD1 (5 bases). The CDR3 is 14 residues long. From germline, CDR1 is SEHNR and CDR2 FQNEAQ (reference sequence). CDR3 in amino acids: CASSLKGPGYGQYF. The DNA read from the CDR3 is TGTGCCAGCAGTTTAAAGGGGCCGGGCTATGGT.

A note on this clone: The sequenced fragment ends 3 residues before the CDR3 boundary, so the rest is inferred from the germline J gene. The chain recombines TRBV10-1 with TRBJ2-7, with D possibly matching TRBD2 (5 bases). The CDR3 sequence is 13 residues long. Germline CDR1 and CDR2: WNHNN and SYGVQD (reference sequence). Deletions cut 5 bases from V and 0 bases from J, with 8 bases between. The CDR3 reads CASSSGSSYEQYF. The CDR3 DNA, read in part, is TGCGCCAGCAGTTCGGGGAGCTCCTACGAG.

As concerns this clone: The observed sequence ends 3 residues before the CDR3 terminus, with the missing tail filled in from the germline J gene. This chain connects TRBV19 to TRBJ2-2, with 8 nucleotides matching TRBD1. The length of the CDR3 is 15 residues. Germline values: CDR1 LNHDA, CDR2 SQIVND (reference sequence). CDR3 DNA (partial): TGTGCCAGTAGCCTCCGGACAGGGTTCGATGAAAAG. This encodes CASSLRTGFDEK. The whole CDR3 sequence is CASSLRTGFDEKLFF.

Of note for this clone: The CDR3 extends 3 residues past the end of the read, so its final part is completed from the germline J gene. The genes are TRBV7-3 and TRBJ1-1; D unclear. The germline V gene encodes CDR1 SGHTA and CDR2 FQGTGA. Trimming took 3 bases from V and 5 from J, leaving 13 bases between them. The CDR3 spans 14 residues. The CDR3 loop is CASSFAGQGTEAFF. Partial CDR3 DNA: TGTGCCAGCAGCTTTGCGGGCCAAGGGACTGAA.

Notes on this clone: The observed sequence ends 3 residues before the CDR3 terminus, with the missing tail filled in from the germline J gene. The genes are TRBV7-9 and TRBJ1-5; D is undetermined. The CDR3 runs 11 residues. The V gene's germline CDR1 is SEHNR and CDR2 FQNEAQ (reference sequence). The CDR3 bases that were read are TGTGCCAGCAGCTCACTCTATCCC. As protein: CASSSLYP. The entire CDR3 is CASSSLYPQHF.

As regards this clone: The read stops 3 residues short of the end of the CDR3; the missing end is completed from the germline J gene. The chain joins TRBV11-2 to TRBJ2-1; D unresolved. This CDR3 has 14 residues. With 1 base removed from V and 5 bases from J, the gap between germline ends came to 9 bases. Germline loops: CDR1 SGHAT, CDR2 FQNNGV. The CDR3 sequence is CASSLGIANNEQFF. The sequenced CDR3 bases are TGTGCCAGCAGCTTAGGTATAGCTAACAATGAG.

As concerns this clone: From the germline J gene comes the end of the CDR3, since the read stops 3 residues before it. V is TRBV5-4 and J is TRBJ2-7, with D perhaps matching TRBD1 (5 bases). CDR3 length equals 15 residues. Germline V gives CDR1 SGHNT, CDR2 YYREEE (reference sequence). Trimming stripped 0 bases from V and 0 bases from J, with 10 bases between. The CDR3 bases that were read are TGTGCCAGCAGCTTGGGGACACCTTCCTCCTACGAG. Encoded protein: CASSLGTPSSYE. The entire CDR3 is CASSLGTPSSYEQYF.

CDR3 protein: CSARDLLGRTEAFF. The CDR3 bases that were read are TGCAGTGCTAGAGATCTGTTAGGGCGCACTGAA. The rearrangement joins TRBV20-1 to TRBJ1-1; D call uncertain. The CDR3 end is not reached by the read, which stops 3 residues before it; the germline J gene fills it in. The germline V gene encodes CDR1 DFQATT and CDR2 SNEGSKA (reference sequence). The CDR3 is 14 residues long. V gave up 0 bases and J gave up 4 bases, with 12 bases separating them.

Notes on this clone: The CDR3 goes on 3 residues after the read ends, and that part is filled in from the germline J gene. The rearrangement links TRBV29-1 to TRBJ1-2; TRBD1 aligns across 9 bases. The CDR3 extends over 13 amino acids. CDR1 and CDR2 from the germline V gene are SQVTM and ANQGSEA. Incomplete CDR3 DNA: TGCAGCGTTGCAGGGACAGGGAAAGACGGC. It specifies CSVAGTGKDG. The entire CDR3 is CSVAGTGKDGYTF.

As regards this clone: The read is 3 residues too short to cover the CDR3 end, so that end is filled in from the germline J gene. The same CDR3 arises from other DNA sequences in this sample as well. The rearrangement joins TRBV5-6 to TRBJ2-3; no clear D. The CDR3 contains 12 residues. Germline V CDR1 and CDR2: SGHDT, YYEEEE. Trimming stripped 1 base from V and 5 bases from J, with 5 bases between. Here the CDR3 reads CASSLSRDTQYF. The part of the CDR3 DNA that was read is TGTGCCAGCAGCTTGTCCAGAGATACG.

With respect to this clone: Read coverage stops 3 residues before the CDR3 terminus; the germline J gene supplies the remainder. The V call is TRBV30, the J call TRBJ2-1; possible D gene TRBD1, 5 bases. Trimming took off 5 bases at V and 9 bases at J, with 17 bases between the two ends. Per germline, CDR1 GTSNPN and CDR2 SVGIG (reference sequence). The CDR3 is made up of 13 amino acids. The CDR3 spells CAWASARRGEQFF. CDR3 bases read: TGTGCCTGGGCGAGCGCGAGAAGGGGTGAG.

Turning to this clone: The read halts 3 residues ahead of the CDR3 end, with the missing end drawn from the germline J gene. The chain has TRBV4-2 and TRBJ2-7; D ambiguous. Trimming pared 1 base from V and 1 base from J, leaving 11 bases between. Germline lookup yields CDR1 LGHNA and CDR2 YNFKEQ. This CDR3 is 15 amino acids long. The CDR3 protein is CASSQVPGSSYEQYF. The covered CDR3 bases are TGTGCCAGCAGCCAAGTTCCAGGCTCATCCTACGAG.

A remark on this clone: One end of the junction varies from germline; a read error may be responsible. The DNA ends 3 residues before the CDR3 does, and the rest of the CDR3 is filled in from the germline J gene. The J gene is TRBJ2-7, the V gene TRBV4-1, with 11 bases lining up with TRBD2. CDR3 size: 16 residues. CDR1 MGHRA and CDR2 YSYEKL come from the germline V gene. CDR3 in amino acids: CTSSRRLAGLLFEQYF. The part of the CDR3 DNA that was read is TGCACCAGCAGCCGCCGACTAGCGGGACTCTTGTTCGAG.

In the case of this clone: The read ends 3 residues before the CDR3 terminus; that terminus is restored from the germline J gene. The chain combines TRBV5-1 with TRBJ1-4; a possible D gene is TRBD1 (5 bases). V was shortened by 0 bases and J by 7 bases, with 10 bases between the two germline ends. This CDR3 contains 14 residues. Looked up from germline, CDR1 is SGHRS and CDR2 is YFSETQ. Partial CDR3 DNA: TGCGCCAGCAGCTTGGCAGGGTTGGGTGAAAAA. Amino acids: CASSLAGLGEK. The whole CDR3 sequence reads CASSLAGLGEKLFF. Drawing the rest from reference TRBV5-1 and TRBJ1-4, the complete variable domain is KAGVTQTPRYLIKTRGQQVTLSCSPISGHRSVSWYQQTPGQGLQFLFEYFSETQRNKGNFPGRFSGRQFSNSRSEMNVSTLELGDSALYLCASSLAGLGEKLFFGSGTQLSVL.

As concerns this clone: With the read ending 3 residues before the CDR3 end, the germline J gene is used to fill in that end. This chain links TRBV28 with TRBJ2-7, with D unclear. CDR3 length equals 14 residues. The V end lost 7 bases, the J end lost 3 bases, and 16 bases lay between the germline ends. CDR1 is MDHEN and CDR2 is SYDVKM in the germline V gene. The covered CDR3 bases are TGTGCCAGCACTCCCGGTGGAGCGAGCTACGAG. Amino acids: CASTPGGASYE. The full CDR3 reads CASTPGGASYEQYF.

A remark on this clone: From the germline J gene comes the end of the CDR3, since the read stops 3 residues before it. The J gene is TRBJ2-1, the V gene TRBV20-1; maybe TRBD1 (5 bases). This CDR3 has 15 residues. Germline V CDR1 and CDR2: DFQATT, SNEGSKA (reference sequence). V was cut by 1 base and J by 8 bases, with 18 bases left in between. CDR3 DNA, as far as it was read: TGCAGTGCTAGAGTTTTGCAGGGAATTAACCATGAG. Protein: CSARVLQGINHE. The entire CDR3 sequence reads CSARVLQGINHEQFF.

The sequenced part of the CDR3 DNA is TGTGCCAGCAGCTCCCCCTTTACTGACAGGAACTATGGC. Protein: CASSSPFTDRNYG. The whole CDR3 protein is CASSSPFTDRNYGYTF. The genes are TRBV5-4 and TRBJ1-2; D may be TRBD1 (6 bases). The missing CDR3 end, 3 residues past where the read stops, is filled in from the germline J gene. V dropped 3 bases and J dropped 2 bases, with 17 bases sitting between them. This CDR3 is built from 16 residues. Germline CDR1 reads SGHNT; CDR2 reads YYREEE (reference sequence).

Of note for this clone: The read ends 3 residues before the CDR3 terminus; that terminus is restored from the germline J gene. The gene calls are TRBV7-6 and TRBJ1-2, with D perhaps TRBD1 (5 bases). The germline V gene has CDR1 SGHVS and CDR2 FNYEAQ. CDR3 length: 15 amino acids. The ends were cut back, 5 bases at V and 0 bases at J, with 13 bases in the middle. CDR3: CASSPRVGTNYGYTF. CDR3 DNA, as far as it was read: TGTGCCAGCAGCCCCAGGGTCGGGACTAACTATGGC.

Remarks on this clone: The read finishes 3 residues shy of the CDR3 end, and the germline J gene is used to complete it. The chain joins TRBV7-9 to TRBJ1-2; no clear D. CDR3 length: 15 residues. Germline CDR1 and CDR2: SEHNR and FQNEAQ (reference sequence). CDR3 bases read: TGTGCCAGCAGCTTGGGCGGGATGAGCTCCTACGAC. This encodes CASSLGGMSSYD. The complete CDR3 reads CASSLGGMSSYDYTF.

In regard to this clone: The read ends 3 residues shy of where the CDR3 ends; the end is completed using the germline J gene. This chain links TRBV13 with TRBJ2-7, with 7 positions matching TRBD2. The CDR3 length is 12 residues. CDR1 PRHDT and CDR2 FYEKMQ come from the germline V gene (reference sequence). Losses at the gene ends were 5 bases for V and 6 bases for J; bases not matched to a gene: 4. The CDR3 loop is CASSPGLGEQYF. The sequenced CDR3 bases are TGTGCCAGCAGCCCTGGACTAGGCGAG.